This T cell receptor beta chain was observed in a study of identifying expanded T cells in peripheral blood. Findings and caveats of the study: Differentially abundant clones: 0.95 to 1.5 between replicates, about 16 at roughly 15 days, around 20 at four.

This clone occurred once. Its cognate antigen is unknown. Some clones are missing from TCRdb's copy, which holds only in-frame ones; the method was immunoSEQ multiplex PCR. The data show approximately 100,000 clones, around 88% seen once. Germline CDR1 reads WNHNN; CDR2 reads SYGVQD (reference sequence). The CDR3 has 14 amino acids. Trimming cost V 2 bases and J 8 bases; bases outside gene matches: 3. The sequenced material came from blood. The chain has TRBV10-1 and TRBJ2-1; 10 nucleotides match TRBD2. The TCR sequence derives from a person between 18 and 75 years old in good health. CDR3 sequence reads: CASSEISGGDEQFF. CDR3 DNA: TGCGCCAGCAGTGAGATAAGCGGGGGGGATGAGCAGTTCTTC.